The T cell receptor beta chain under discussion was sequenced for a study of shared clonotypes between healthy human individuals. TCRdb's table, derived via immunoSEQ multiplex PCR, lists solely in-frame clones and lacks some. The table includes about 490,000 clones, around 80% detected once. The CDR3 consists of 14 residues. Per the germline V gene, CDR1 is GTSNPN and CDR2 is SVGIG (reference sequence). Deletions cut 4 bases from V and 6 bases from J, with 19 bases between. V and J are TRBV30 and TRBJ2-7, with D possibly matching TRBD1 (6 bases). The sequence was obtained from a middle-aged woman in good health. Some clones in this sample may be carry-over from other donors' samples. Input material: PBMCs. The DNA of the CDR3 is TGTGCCTGGACCGGAGGCGACAGGCGCTTCGAGCAGTACTTC. It translates to CAWTGGDRRFEQYF.